This T cell receptor (beta chain) came from a study of blood T cell repertoires in COVID-19. Study as a whole: The United States, Italy and Spain provided the acute and convalescent COVID-19 samples. The cDNA or gDNA used as material had been derived from T cells, B-cell-depleted T cells, or PBMCs.

The method was immunoSEQ multiplex PCR; TCRdb's version includes in-frame clones alone and lacks a portion of them. Among some 110,000 clones listed, 76% were seen once. Trimming cost V 3 bases and J 10 bases, with 10 bases left between them. This CDR3 region has 12 residues. CDR1 and CDR2 from the germline V gene are SGHNT and YENEEA. Enrolled during active infection, Seattle patients were then followed longitudinally. This sequence originates from a man of 80 years or more with COVID-19, enrolled during active disease. The rearrangement links TRBV11-3 to TRBJ2-1; the D gene is possibly TRBD1 (5 bases). Sequencing input: peripheral blood. CDR3 amino acids: CASSLGPTEQFF. CDR3 DNA: TGTGCCAGCAGCTTGGGGCCCACCGAGCAGTTCTTC.